This T cell receptor beta chain is drawn from a study of tumour-infiltrating T cells in Burkitt lymphoma. Method: immunoSEQ multiplex PCR; TCRdb's copy keeps in-frame clones and lacks some. The profile shows more than 40,000 clones, around a third of them singletons. V was trimmed by 7 bases and J by 3 bases, leaving 10 bases between them. CDR1 SEHNR and CDR2 FQNEAQ come from the germline V gene (reference sequence). The CDR3 runs 14 residues. Within the sample, this clone is medium-sized. The receptor was isolated from a human donor with Burkitt lymphoma. The source material was tumor tissue. The chain links TRBV7-9 to TRBJ1-6, with D unresolved. CDR3 sequence reads: CASTVDNYNSPLHF. CDR3 bases: TGTGCCAGCACCGTTGACAACTATAATTCACCCCTCCACTTT.